This is a list of T cell receptor beta chains from one sample in a study of CD8 T cells in ankylosing spondylitis. MiXCR, applied by TCRdb to the 5' RACE reads, yields one record per CDR3 protein. The sample holds about 260,000 distinct CDR3 sequences, approximately 20% seen once. The sequenced sample consisted of blood, either unsorted or a sorted T cell fraction (not recorded which). The origin of the receptors is a male donor with ankylosing spondylitis or in good health (not recorded which). Each CDR3 is given with its conserved first and last residue. Where a row states a size, it is once, few, many or the class of an expanded clone; other rows omit it.

clone_size v_call cdr3_aa
NA TRBV2 CASSSLGVGRSGANVLTF
once TRBV5-1 CASSLQGESGELFF
many TRBV5-1 CASSQGTSVPSTDTQYF
few TRBV3-1 CASSPGTNFIGELFF
few TRBV12-3/TRBV12-4 CASHRGQAYGYTF
few TRBV9 CASSVDPFSETQYF
few TRBV6-1 CASSEAASNQPQHF
NA TRBV7-3 CASSTLLAASYNEQFF
NA TRBV21-1 CASSKEGTSGTTRFYNEQFF
NA TRBV20-1 CSGSPGGAGELFF
NA TRBV10-2 CASSLLAGPDTQYF
few TRBV9 CASSPRSPSYNEQFF
NA TRBV7-8 CASSLGSTGNIQYF
few TRBV12-3/TRBV12-4 CASSLDRSSYNSPLHF
many TRBV9 CASSARNEQFF
few TRBV24-1 CATKSPSSSHEQFF
NA TRBV12-3/TRBV12-4 CASSPPSGSREETQYF
many TRBV10-3 CAISEAASGRLEQFF
few TRBV6-5 CASSYSKRGVDTGELFF
few TRBV5-1 CASSSSGSNTGELFF
NA TRBV6-5 CASSYSISQGNEQFF
few TRBV12-3/TRBV12-4 CASSPTGRSGNTIYF
NA TRBV18 CASSPADRGQETQYF
many TRBV25-1 CASSDDRAHGYTF
many TRBV12-3/TRBV12-4 CASSFSRSGTDTQYF
NA TRBV7-2 CASSLVAHSNQPQHF
NA TRBV5-5 CASSLRGTYNEQFF
few TRBV20-1 CSAKKPGADDYTF
NA TRBV12-3/TRBV12-4 CTSSIRNEQFF
many TRBV5-1 CASSLTSTDTQYF
NA TRBV2 CASSDGVTDSGNTIYF
few TRBV12-3/TRBV12-4 CASSLATRRSGNTIYF
few TRBV12-3/TRBV12-4 CASRASANYGYTF
NA TRBV5-1 CASSLMTGSSTDTQYF
few TRBV20-1 CSWRADTDTQYF
NA TRBV2 CASSEWQSNEQFF
few TRBV29-1 CSVSPRGLGSYNEQFF
many TRBV2 CASSKGLNTEAFF
NA TRBV7-3 CASSPTRAGLAGNTQYF
NA TRBV5-1 CASSVPGGGAYNEQFF
NA TRBV20-1 CSASNGAGYSGNTIYF
NA TRBV6-2/TRBV6-3 CASTMGQGNTEAFF
NA TRBV5-1 CASSLGVLPTGELFF
NA TRBV10-3 CAISWTSGGAGDTQYF
NA TRBV12-3/TRBV12-4 CASSLAGGSTEAFF
NA TRBV20-1 CSANPFRNEQFF
many TRBV27 CASSFNEGNSPLHF
NA TRBV5-1 CASSLVAGPNEQFF
NA TRBV30 CAWNFGETQYF
NA TRBV7-2 CASQTLGRDGELFF
NA TRBV6-4 CASPLNSGANVLTF
NA TRBV21-1 CASSKVSLGTPGAKNIQYF
NA TRBV20-1 CSARDPAVANYGYTF
few TRBV12-3/TRBV12-4 CASSLGQGSGNEQFF
few TRBV27 CASSLLDRVGTGELFF
NA TRBV9 CASSVDSRTSGGAKDTQYF
NA TRBV5-6 CASSLERQTSTDTQYF
NA TRBV27 CASSDRQGYQPQHF
NA TRBV6-2/TRBV6-3 CASSYSEGLSAFF
NA TRBV12-3/TRBV12-4 CASSLNRAADTEAFF